The T cell receptor (beta chain) described here comes from a study of cytomegalovirus exposure and HLA in healthy donors. Primers for the PCR totalled 60 Vbeta and 13 Jbeta. Generated by immunoSEQ multiplex PCR, the TCRdb table keeps only in-frame clones and is missing some. The sample includes approximately 180,000 clones, around 75% of them seen just once. This clone has only one observation. Germline assignment: CDR1 GTSNPN and CDR2 SVGIG (reference sequence). Losses at the gene ends were 6 bases for V and 2 bases for J; bases not matched to a gene: 14. This CDR3 spans 16 amino acids. Material for sequencing was PBMCs. The genes are TRBV30 and TRBJ2-5; 8 bases map to TRBD1. This sequence was found in a male donor in good health and CMV-seronegative. CDR3 protein: CACSSSGDRPQETQYF. CDR3 nucleotide sequence: TGTGCCTGCAGCTCATCCGGGGACAGGCCACAAGAGACCCAGTACTTC.